Listed here are 9 T cell receptor beta chains from one sample, sequenced in a study of T cells after yellow fever vaccination. TCRdb re-analysed the 5' RACE reads in MiXCR, keeping a single row per CDR3 protein. The profile shows 150,000 to 200,000 distinct CDR3 sequences, roughly 6.2% of them singletons. The sequences come from CD4+ T cells sorted from PBMCs, collected on the day of the first yellow fever vaccination. Receptors were obtained from a man aged 18 to 29 who received the YFV17D yellow fever vaccine.

This sequence joins TRBV11-2 and TRBJ2-5; TRBD1 agrees at 12 bases. The CDR3 is 16 amino acids. Germline V CDR1 and CDR2: SGHAT, FQNNGV. The J segment lost 5 bases and the V segment lost 0 bases, leaving 4 bases of the junction unmatched. DNA for the CDR3: TGTGCCAGCAGCTTAGACGGGACAGGGGGCGACGAGACCCAGTACTTC. Protein product: CASSLDGTGGDETQYF.

In this sample, this clonotype turned up many times. The chain uses TRBV5-1 and TRBJ2-7; weak D call: TRBD1 (6 bases). The V and J ends lost 3 bases and 0 bases respectively, with 13 bases between them. The CDR3 totals 15 residues. Germline V gene data show CDR1 as SGHRS and CDR2 as YFSETQ. The CDR3 reads CASSSDSYYSYEQYF. In nucleotides, the CDR3 is TGCGCCAGCAGCTCGGACAGCTACTACTCCTACGAGCAGTACTTC.

The chain couples TRBV21-1 to TRBJ2-7; the table's D call, TRBD1, was not checked against the DNA. TRBV21-1 corresponds to a pseudogene. The CDR3 has 14 amino acids. In DNA, the CDR3 is TGTGCCAGCAGCAAAAGGACAAAGACCTACGAGCAGTACTTC. It specifies CASSKRTKTYEQYF.

This clonotype was seen at least ten times. This rearrangement joins TRBV7-9 to TRBJ1-4, with a weak D call TRBD1 (6 bases). There are 13 residues in the CDR3. Trimming pared 5 bases from V and 12 bases from J, leaving 16 bases between. The germline CDR1 and CDR2 sequences are SEHNR and FQNEAQ (reference sequence). The CDR3, as DNA: TGTGCCAGCAGCCTGGGACAACCGGGTGAACTGTTTTTT. It is translated as CASSLGQPGELFF.

V and J are TRBV5-1 and TRBJ1-1; TRBD1 aligns across 7 bases. The junction had 5 bases not matched to a gene; V was cut back by 4 bases and J by 2 bases. Germline V gene data show CDR1 as SGHRS and CDR2 as YFSETQ. The CDR3 is made up of 14 amino acids. The CDR3 protein is CASSEGQPNTEAFF. For the CDR3, the DNA is TGCGCCAGCAGCGAGGGACAGCCTAACACTGAAGCTTTCTTT.

This clonotype was seen repeatedly, ten times or more. J is TRBJ2-5 and V is TRBV4-3, with D possibly TRBD1 on 8 matching bases. This CDR3 spans 15 amino acids. Germline V gene lookup returns CDR1 LGHNA and CDR2 YSLEER. With 3 bases removed from V and 5 bases from J, the gap between germline ends came to 16 bases. The CDR3, as DNA: TGCGCCAGCAGCCACGCCGGACAGGGAGGGGAGACCCAGTACTTC. It yields the protein CASSHAGQGGETQYF.

Many counts were recorded for this clonotype. J is TRBJ2-3 and V is TRBV7-2; no reliable D call. V was clipped by 1 base and J by 1 base, with 9 bases between them. The CDR3 is 15 residues long. The V gene's germline CDR1 is SGHTA and CDR2 FQGNSA. The CDR3, as DNA: TGTGCCAGCAGCTTAGGAGGTCTCCGCACAGATACGCAGTATTTT. The encoded protein is CASSLGGLRTDTQYF. Full variable domain (remainder filled in from reference TRBV7-2 and TRBJ2-3): GAGVSQSPSNKVTEKGKDVELRCDPISGHTALYWYRQSLGQGLEFLIYFQGNSAPDKSGLPSDRFSAERTGGSVSTLTIQRTQQEDSAVYLCASSLGGLRTDTQYFGPGTRLTVL.

This clonotype was picked up many times. J is TRBJ1-1 and V is TRBV20-1; D is unclear. The CDR3 has 11 amino acids. Germline V lookup: CDR1 DFQATT, CDR2 SNEGSKA (reference sequence). Trimming took off 8 bases at V and 1 base at J, with 8 bases between the two ends. Written as DNA, the CDR3 is TGCAGTTCTACGGAGAACACTGAAGCTTTCTTT. This translates into CSSTENTEAFF.

This clonotype was recorded many times. The chain recombines TRBV11-2 with TRBJ2-3, with a weak D call TRBD1 (6 bases). Trimming removed 1 base at V and 6 bases at J, with 8 bases between. Germline CDR1 and CDR2: SGHAT and FQNNGV. The CDR3 loop spans 13 amino acids. CDR3 DNA: TGTGCCAGCAGCTTAGGTCAGGGGGATACGCAGTATTTT. It translates to CASSLGQGDTQYF.